A single sample gave rise to the 7 T cell receptor beta chains below, sequenced in a study of T cells in Graves' hyperthyroidism and ophthalmopathy. Amplified TCR beta CDR3 regions came from RNA transcripts. A set of HTBI primers served as the primers for a first-round RT-PCR of the TCR CDR3. TCRdb processed the multiplex PCR reads anew with MiXCR; each CDR3 protein has one entry. The table records roughly 650,000 distinct CDR3 sequences, 15% to 20% of them present only once. Sequenced sample: blood. These receptors all stem from a woman in her forties with Graves' ophthalmopathy.

This clonotype was found many times. The V call is TRBV30, the J call TRBJ2-7; TRBD1 aligns across 8 bases. The junction had 8 bases not matched to a gene; V was cut back by 5 bases and J by 2 bases. Germline lookup yields CDR1 GTSNPN and CDR2 SVGIG (reference sequence). This CDR3 is built from 14 residues. CDR3 residues: CAWGQGAFPYEQYF. CDR3 bases: TGTGCCTGGGGACAGGGTGCGTTCCCCTACGAGCAGTACTTC.

The rearrangement links TRBV7-9 to TRBJ2-7; D is unresolved. This CDR3 region has 14 residues. V gave up 2 bases and J gave up 6 bases, with 14 bases separating them. Germline assignment: CDR1 SEHNR and CDR2 FQNEAQ (reference sequence). CDR3: CASSLPGRRGEQYF. CDR3 sequence (DNA): TGTGCCAGCAGCTTACCCGGGCGGAGAGGCGAGCAGTACTTC.

This clonotype was recorded at least ten times. The V call is TRBV2, the J call TRBJ1-6; tentative D call: TRBD1 (5 bases). Trimming left V 7 bases short and J 0 bases short, with 13 bases between. The length of the CDR3 is 16 residues. Germline-derived CDR1 and CDR2 are SNHLY and FYNNEI. CDR3 region: CASNGGQSSYNSPLHF. Written as DNA, the CDR3 is TGTGCCAGCAACGGGGGTCAGAGCTCCTATAATTCACCCCTCCACTTT. Supplemented by reference TRBV2 and TRBJ1-6, the full variable domain reads EPEVTQTPSHQVTQMGQEVILRCVPISNHLYFYWYRQILGQKVEFLVSFYNNEISEKSEIFDDQFSVERPDGSNFTLKIRSTKLEDSAMYFCASNGGQSSYNSPLHFGNGTRLTVT.

This clonotype has at least ten counts. The J gene is TRBJ2-1, the V gene TRBV3-1; D gene uncertain. The length of the CDR3 is 15 residues. Germline values: CDR1 LGHDT, CDR2 YNNKEL (reference sequence). V gave up 3 bases and J gave up 3 bases, with 12 bases separating them. For the CDR3, the DNA is TGTGCCAGCAGCCACAAACTAAGATTCTACAATGAGCAGTTCTTC. It yields the protein CASSHKLRFYNEQFF.

This clonotype has just a few counts. The genes are TRBV9 and TRBJ1-6; 10 bases are shared with TRBD1. This CDR3 comprises 18 residues. The ends lost 0 bases at V and 8 bases at J; junction bases unmatched: 11. The germline gives CDR1 SGDLS, CDR2 YYNGEE. The CDR3 DNA sequence: TGTGCCAGCAGCGTAGGCCCTCGGGACAGGGGTAAAGATTCACCCCTCCACTTT. It is translated as CASSVGPRDRGKDSPLHF.

This clonotype was detected ten times or more. This sequence joins TRBV30 and TRBJ1-1; D gene ambiguous. V was cut by 4 bases and J by 4 bases, with 13 bases left in between. Germline lookup yields CDR1 GTSNPN and CDR2 SVGIG (reference sequence). The CDR3 loop spans 13 amino acids. CDR3 amino acids: CAWNRDFSTEAFF. Written as DNA, the CDR3 is TGTGCCTGGAACCGGGATTTTTCCACTGAAGCTTTCTTT.

This clonotype has a count of ten or more. The CDR3 DNA sequence: TGTGCCAGCAGTGATCTCTCTGGGGCCAACGTCCTGACTTTC. It encodes CASSDLSGANVLTF. The chain combines TRBV6-1 with TRBJ2-6; D remains unclear. Trimming removed 3 bases from V and 0 bases from J, with 3 bases in between. Germline CDR1 reads MNHNS; CDR2 reads SASEGT. This CDR3 is 14 amino acids long.